These 2 T cell receptor beta chains originate from one sample sequenced in a study of T cell changes during pregnancy in multiple sclerosis. TCRdb's table, derived via immunoSEQ multiplex PCR, lists solely in-frame clones and lacks some. Of tens of thousands of clones detected, about 94% appear once; the ten largest clones hold roughly 4.3%. Sample: CD8+ T cells from peripheral blood mononuclear cells, taken after pregnancy. All receptors come from a female donor with multiple sclerosis, enrolled in a pregnancy study.

The CDR3 loop reads CASRWTGGVDQPQHF. CDR3 coding DNA: TGTGCCAGCAGGTGGACAGGGGGCGTCGATCAGCCCCAGCATTTT. The chain recombines TRBV6-1 with TRBJ1-5; 11 bases align to TRBD1. V lost 6 bases and J lost 5; bases outside the gene matches: 6. The CDR3 has 15 residues. Germline V lookup: CDR1 MNHNS, CDR2 SASEGT.

The chain joins TRBV11-3 to TRBJ2-2, with 9 bases identical to TRBD1. CDR3 size: 15 residues. The V gene end was trimmed by 5 bases and the J gene end by 6 bases; junction bases not matched to a gene: 7. The germline gives CDR1 SGHNT, CDR2 YENEEA. This CDR3 is CASSPRTGEAGELFF. In nucleotides, the CDR3 is TGTGCCAGCAGCCCAAGGACAGGGGAGGCCGGGGAGCTGTTTTTT.